Listed here is a single T cell receptor (beta chain). Relative to the germline gene, one junction end is altered; a read error may explain this. This CDR3 is 14 amino acids long. Germline CDR1 reads SGHTA; CDR2 reads FQGNSA. This specimen comes from a study of beta chain features in type 1 diabetes. As every portion of the isolated RNA was reverse transcribed, the sequencing read expressed TCRB transcripts. Using immunoSEQ multiplex PCR, the repertoire was profiled, and TCRdb retains in-frame clones only, with some absent. The sample contains a few hundred thousand clones, roughly 15% of which appear only once.

The chain links TRBV7-2 to TRBJ2-7; 13 bases line up with TRBD2. This sequence originates from a woman younger than 35 in good health. The sequencing sample was made of naive CD4+ T cells from blood. The CDR3 DNA follows: TGTGCCAGCAGCTCTACTAGCGGGAGGGCCAGTTTGTCCTTC. It is translated as CASSSTSGRASLSF.